One sample yielded the 24 T cell receptor beta chains listed below, sequenced in a study of PD-1 blockade in classical Hodgkin lymphoma. Stated time point: cycle 4 day 1 (C4D1), after five to seven weeks of nivolumab. Each patient's relapse followed autologous stem cell transplantation, and brentuximab vedotin exposure varied. Using immunoSEQ multiplex PCR, the repertoire was profiled, and TCRdb retains in-frame clones only, with some absent. The table records about 24,000 clones, approximately 77% of them present only once. Material: peripheral blood mononuclear cells (PBMCs), obtained before the fourth cycle of nivolumab. The receptors were gathered from a human donor with classical Hodgkin lymphoma.

Relative to its sample, this clone is medium-sized (0.01 to 0.1%). The gene calls are TRBV9 and TRBJ1-2; D remains ambiguous. The germline CDR1 and CDR2 sequences are SGDLS and YYNGEE. This CDR3 is 12 amino acids long. Between the trimmed V and J ends, which lost 4 bases and 9 bases, there was a span of 13 bases. The CDR3: CASSPNEGSYTF. As DNA, the CDR3 is TGTGCCAGCAGCCCTAACGAGGGCAGCTACACCTTC.

This chain uses TRBV30 with TRBJ2-5; D is unclear. The V end was cut by 8 bases, the J end by 5 bases, with 15 bases between. This CDR3 is 12 amino acids long. Germline-derived CDR1 and CDR2 are GTSNPN and SVGIG (reference sequence). DNA for the CDR3: TGTGCCGCAAACCCTGAACCCGAGACCCAGTACTTC. It encodes CAANPEPETQYF.

The chain is built from TRBV5-6 and TRBJ2-5; D ambiguous. Germline CDR1 SGHDT, CDR2 YYEEEE. The CDR3 length is 14 residues. Trimming took off 3 bases at V and 6 bases at J, with 15 bases between the two ends. CDR3 DNA sequence: TGTGCCAGCAGCTATGGCTTCCTGAGGAAGACCCAGTACTTC. It codes for CASSYGFLRKTQYF.

The J gene is TRBJ1-2, the V gene TRBV28, with 8 bases lining up with TRBD1. CDR1 and CDR2 (germline): MDHEN, SYDVKM. Germline trimming cut 6 bases from V and 14 bases from J; bases unmatched to any gene: 11. The CDR3 has 12 amino acids. The CDR3 coding sequence is TGTGCCAGCAGCCACGACGGGACAGGCCAGACCTTC. Its protein is CASSHDGTGQTF.

The rearrangement links TRBV6-6 to TRBJ2-2; 9 positions agree with TRBD1. CDR1 and CDR2 (germline): MNHNY, SVGAGI (reference sequence). V lost 5 bases to trimming and J lost 4 bases; unmatched junction nucleotides: 2. The length of the CDR3 is 14 residues. The CDR3 nucleotides read TGTGCCAGCAGTCCGGGACAGGGCACCGGGGAGCTGTTTTTT. Its protein is CASSPGQGTGELFF.

The table lists this clone with a count of one. The V call is TRBV7-9, the J call TRBJ2-7; perhaps TRBD2 as D (6 bases). Looked up from germline, CDR1 is SEHNR and CDR2 is FQNEAQ (reference sequence). With 1 base removed from V and 1 base from J, the gap between germline ends came to 14 bases. The CDR3 runs 16 residues. CDR3 region: CASSLGSGGPSYEQYF. In nucleotides, the CDR3 is TGTGCCAGCAGCTTAGGGTCCGGGGGTCCTTCCTACGAGCAGTACTTC.

The chain employs TRBV14 and TRBJ2-3; D uncertain. The germline gives CDR1 SGHDN, CDR2 FVKESK. The CDR3 spans 12 residues. Trimming took 6 bases from V and 2 from J, leaving 6 bases between them. The CDR3 here is CASRPLTDTQYF. CDR3 nucleotide sequence: TGTGCCAGCAGACCACTCACAGATACGCAGTATTTT.

CDR3 bases: TGTGCCAGCAGTGAACGGGGCACCCAAGAGACCCAGTACTTC. This translates into CASSERGTQETQYF. The genes are TRBV25-1 and TRBJ2-5; D could derive from TRBD1 or TRBD2 (5 bases each). Per germline, CDR1 MGHDK and CDR2 SYGVNS. CDR3 length equals 14 residues. V lost 2 bases to trimming and J lost 1 base, with 8 bases between them.

On this clone itself: The junction departs from germline at one end; a sequencing error may be responsible. This chain connects TRBV7-7 to TRBJ2-3, with D maybe TRBD2 (7 bases). CDR1 is SSHAT, CDR2 FNYEAQ, per germline (reference sequence). The CDR3 spans 15 residues. The CDR3 DNA is TGTGCTAGCAGCTTAGGGGGAGGGCGCACAGATACGCAGTATTTT. Translating gives CASSLGGGRTDTQYF.

The chain uses TRBV6-6 and TRBJ1-3; 7 bases line up with TRBD1. This CDR3 spans 15 amino acids. Per the germline V gene, CDR1 is MNHNY and CDR2 is SVGAGI (reference sequence). The J segment lost 7 bases and the V segment lost 2 bases, leaving 8 bases of the junction unmatched. The CDR3 DNA reads TGTGCCAGCAGTTACCAGATAACAGGGGTTAACACCATATATTTT. Translated, it gives CASSYQITGVNTIYF.

This clone occurred a few times. The CDR3 region is CASTRHTTGGSRAAQHF. DNA of the CDR3: TGTGCCAGTACACGACACACGACAGGGGGCTCCAGAGCGGCCCAGCATTTT. V is TRBV19 and J is TRBJ1-5; 10 bases are shared with TRBD1. V was clipped by 7 bases and J by 11 bases; unmatched bases: 20. This CDR3 is built from 17 residues. From germline, CDR1 is LNHDA and CDR2 SQIVND (reference sequence). Supplemented by reference TRBV19 and TRBJ1-5, the full variable domain reads DGGITQSPKYLFRKEGQNVTLSCEQNLNHDAMYWYRQDPGQGLRLIYYSQIVNDFQKGDIAEGYSVSREKKESFPLTVTSAQKNPTAFYLCASTRHTTGGSRAAQHFGDGTRLSIL.

The rearrangement uses TRBV5-1 and TRBJ1-6, with 10 bases fitting TRBD1. V shed 0 bases and J 8 bases; nucleotides not matched to a gene: 5. The CDR3 contains 16 residues. The V gene's germline CDR1 is SGHRS and CDR2 YFSETQ. The CDR3 is CASSLGQGAKDSPLHF. DNA of the CDR3: TGCGCCAGCAGCTTGGGACAGGGGGCTAAGGATTCACCCCTCCACTTT. The whole variable domain, filled in from reference TRBV5-1 and TRBJ1-6, reads KAGVTQTPRYLIKTRGQQVTLSCSPISGHRSVSWYQQTPGQGLQFLFEYFSETQRNKGNFPGRFSGRQFSNSRSEMNVSTLELGDSALYLCASSLGQGAKDSPLHFGNGTRLTVT.

This chain uses TRBV5-6 with TRBJ1-1; perhaps TRBD1 as D (6 bases). V was clipped by 1 base and J by 4 bases, with 14 bases between them. This CDR3 comprises 15 residues. Germline loops: CDR1 SGHDT, CDR2 YYEEEE. CDR3 bases: TGTGCCAGCAGCTTGTCAGGGGCTGGAGGCACTGAAGCTTTCTTT. The encoded protein is CASSLSGAGGTEAFF.

The genes are TRBV5-6 and TRBJ2-3; no reliable D call. The CDR3 runs 15 residues. The germline V and J ends were trimmed by 4 bases and 2 bases, with 14 bases remaining between them. CDR1 is SGHDT, CDR2 YYEEEE, per germline. DNA for the CDR3: TGTGCCAGCAGCCCCGCCGGAGTGTACACAGATACGCAGTATTTT. Encoded protein: CASSPAGVYTDTQYF.

The gene calls are TRBV7-6 and TRBJ2-2, with 13 nucleotides matching TRBD2. The CDR3 is made up of 17 amino acids. Germline V lookup: CDR1 SGHVS, CDR2 FNYEAQ. J lost 6 bases, V lost 5 bases, and 9 bases had no gene match. The CDR3 DNA is TGTGCCAGCAGCGCAATCACTAGCGGGAGGGCCCCCGGGGAGCTGTTTTTT. This translates into CASSAITSGRAPGELFF.

This rearrangement joins TRBV11-1 to TRBJ2-1; 13 nucleotides agree with TRBD2. Germline trimming cut 1 base from V and 9 bases from J; bases unmatched to any gene: 3. CDR3 length equals 15 residues. Germline V lookup: CDR1 SGHAT, CDR2 FQDESV (reference sequence). CDR3 loop: CASSLGTSGRSEQFF. The CDR3 coding sequence is TGTGCCAGCAGCTTAGGGACTAGCGGGAGATCTGAGCAGTTCTTC. The full variable domain, its missing parts supplied by reference TRBV11-1 and TRBJ2-1, is EAEVAQSPRYKITEKSQAVAFWCDPISGHATLYWYRQILGQGPELLVQFQDESVVDDSQLPKDRFSAERLKGVDSTLKIQPAELGDSAMYLCASSLGTSGRSEQFFGPGTRLTVL.

V gene TRBV28 combines with J gene TRBJ2-1; D perhaps matches TRBD1 (6 bases). Trimming removed 6 bases at V and 1 base at J, with 13 bases between. This CDR3 contains 15 residues. In germline, CDR1 is MDHEN, CDR2 SYDVKM. The CDR3 DNA is TGTGCCAGCAGCCTGAGGACAGTGTCCTACAATGAGCAGTTCTTC. Amino acids: CASSLRTVSYNEQFF.

The V and J genes are TRBV19 and TRBJ2-3; TRBD2 is a possible D gene (7 bases). Germline V CDR1 and CDR2: LNHDA, SQIVND (reference sequence). This CDR3 has 17 residues. The V end was cut by 1 base, the J end by 3 bases, with 17 bases between. In nucleotides, the CDR3 is TGTGCCAGTAGTATAGCTTGGGGAGGGAGGGGGACAGATACGCAGTATTTT. Translating gives CASSIAWGGRGTDTQYF.

This chain links TRBV6-6 with TRBJ2-7; D is undetermined. This CDR3 is built from 13 residues. V was pared by 2 bases and J by 0 bases, with 5 bases between. In germline, CDR1 is MNHNY, CDR2 SVGAGI (reference sequence). The CDR3 reads CASSYGYSYEQYF. CDR3 DNA: TGTGCCAGCAGTTACGGCTACTCCTACGAGCAGTACTTC.

This clone occurred once. The chain joins TRBV7-9 to TRBJ1-5, with 7 bases aligning to TRBD1. In germline, CDR1 is SEHNR, CDR2 FQNEAQ (reference sequence). There are 17 residues in the CDR3. V was pared by 5 bases and J by 0 bases, with 10 bases of the junction left unmatched. The CDR3 DNA follows: TGTGCCAGCAGCCTCGGAACAGGGGTTATTAGCAATCAGCCCCAGCATTTT. It encodes CASSLGTGVISNQPQHF.

The chain combines TRBV7-3 with TRBJ2-3, with a weak D call TRBD1 (6 bases). There are 18 residues in the CDR3. CDR1 is SGHTA, CDR2 FQGTGA, per germline. The V gene lost 5 bases and the J gene lost 0 bases, with 21 bases spanning the gap. This CDR3 reads CASSTQAGVRGSTDTQYF. The CDR3 region has the DNA TGTGCCAGCAGCACACAAGCAGGGGTGAGGGGTAGCACAGATACGCAGTATTTT.

This rearrangement joins TRBV6-1 to TRBJ2-7; D remains unclear. V was trimmed by 3 bases and J by 0 bases, leaving 9 bases between them. Germline CDR1 is MNHNS and CDR2 is SASEGT. CDR3 size: 14 residues. CDR3 region: CASSDLQFSYEQYF. The CDR3, as DNA: TGTGCCAGCAGTGACTTACAGTTCTCCTACGAGCAGTACTTC.

The chain couples TRBV18 to TRBJ2-3, with a weak D call TRBD1 (6 bases). Trimming shortened V by 5 bases and J by 3 bases, and 15 bases separated the two germline ends. CDR1 and CDR2 (germline): KGHSH, LQKENI. There are 15 residues in the CDR3. DNA for the CDR3: TGTGCCAGCTCAGAGAACAGGGCGAGGACAGATACGCAGTATTTT. Translated, it gives CASSENRARTDTQYF.

This sequence joins TRBV19 and TRBJ2-1; weak D call: TRBD2 (5 bases). Per germline, CDR1 LNHDA and CDR2 SQIVND (reference sequence). V was pared by 2 bases and J by 3 bases, with 29 bases between. The CDR3 loop spans 21 amino acids. CDR3 region: CASSINLEEAEARAYYNEQFF. DNA of the CDR3: TGTGCCAGTAGTATAAATCTGGAGGAAGCCGAAGCACGGGCTTACTACAATGAGCAGTTCTTC.